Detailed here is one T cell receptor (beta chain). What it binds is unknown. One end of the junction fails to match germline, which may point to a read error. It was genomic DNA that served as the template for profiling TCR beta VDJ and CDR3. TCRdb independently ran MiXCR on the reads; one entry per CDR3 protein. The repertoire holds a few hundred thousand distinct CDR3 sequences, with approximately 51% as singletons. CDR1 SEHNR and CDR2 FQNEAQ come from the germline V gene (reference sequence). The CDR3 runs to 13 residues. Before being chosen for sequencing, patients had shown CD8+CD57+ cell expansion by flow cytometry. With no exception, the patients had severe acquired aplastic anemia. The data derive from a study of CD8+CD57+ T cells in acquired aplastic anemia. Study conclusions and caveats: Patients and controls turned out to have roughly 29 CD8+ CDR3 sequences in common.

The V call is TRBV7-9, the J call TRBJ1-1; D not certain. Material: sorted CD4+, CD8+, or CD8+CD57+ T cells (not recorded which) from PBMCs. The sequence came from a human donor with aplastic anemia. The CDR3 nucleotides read TGTGCCTGCAGCTTAGGGCCGGACACTGAAGCTTTCTTT. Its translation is CACSLGPDTEAFF.